This T cell receptor (beta chain) derives from a study of blood T cell repertoires in COVID-19. Study in general: COVID-19 samples collected from the United States, Italy and Spain covered acute and convalescent phases.

CDR1 is SGHAT, CDR2 FQNNGV, per germline. Trimming removed 4 bases from V and 3 bases from J; junction bases left unmatched: 10. CDR3 length equals 17 residues. Participants spanned ages about 18 to 90 years and resided in around 25 US areas. Participant-given clinical history determined each cohort assignment. Per the authors' pipeline: Counts of nucleated cells, estimated from reference gene primer amplification, were obtained. Libraries were prepared by immunoSEQ multiplex PCR; TCRdb keeps only in-frame clonotypes and omits some of them. The DNA was the basis for D and trimming; V, J and clone size are from that table. The sample holds a few hundred thousand clones, 80% to 90% seen once.

Sequenced input: PBMCs or T cells enriched from blood (not recorded which). This sequence originates from a woman aged 30 to 39 who had been exposed to COVID-19. The V gene is TRBV11-2, the J gene TRBJ1-2, with 11 bases aligning to TRBD1. The CDR3 coding sequence is TGTGCCAGCAGCTCGACGGGACAGGGGGATGTAGACTATGGCTACACCTTC. Protein sequence: CASSSTGQGDVDYGYTF. Using reference TRBV11-2 and TRBJ1-2 for the parts outside the CDR3, the full variable domain is EAGVAQSPRYKIIEKRQSVAFWCNPISGHATLYWYQQILGQGPKLLIQFQNNGVVDDSQLPKDRFSAERLKGVDSTLKIQPAKLEDSAVYLCASSSTGQGDVDYGYTFGSGTRLTVV.